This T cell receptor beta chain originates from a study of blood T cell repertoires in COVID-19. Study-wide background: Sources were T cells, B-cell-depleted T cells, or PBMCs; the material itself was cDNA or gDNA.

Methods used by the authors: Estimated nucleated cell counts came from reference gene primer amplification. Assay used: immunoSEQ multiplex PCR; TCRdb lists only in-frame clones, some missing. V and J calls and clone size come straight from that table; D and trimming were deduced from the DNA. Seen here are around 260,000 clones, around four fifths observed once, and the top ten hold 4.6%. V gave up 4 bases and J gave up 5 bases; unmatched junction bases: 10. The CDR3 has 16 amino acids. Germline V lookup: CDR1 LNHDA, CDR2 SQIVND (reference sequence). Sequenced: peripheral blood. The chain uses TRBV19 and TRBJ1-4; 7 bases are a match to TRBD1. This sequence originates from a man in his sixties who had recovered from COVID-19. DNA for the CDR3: TGTGCCAGTAGTAACCCGATGGACAGGCAGAATGAAAAACTGTTTTTT. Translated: CASSNPMDRQNEKLFF.